This T cell receptor beta chain stems from a study of Ad26.COV2.S vaccination and SARS-CoV-2 variants. Regarding the study as a whole: Those who received vaccine or placebo ended up with similar non-spike TCR breadth. Estimates derived from TCR breadth and depth analyses may have underestimated total T cell responses.

In the case of this clone: The antigen remains unidentified.

The protocol was immunoSEQ multiplex PCR, while the TCRdb copy is restricted to in-frame clones and leaves out a portion. The table includes approximately 350,000 clones, about nine tenths detected once. This sample's treatment: some 20 received Ad26.COV2.S at low or high dose, single or two shots; about 5 received placebo; per-sample allocation not given. Vaccine and placebo recipients were sampled on day 63 after the first injection. V gave up 2 bases and J gave up 5 bases, with 17 bases separating them. This CDR3 spans 15 amino acids. CDR1 is SGHRS and CDR2 is YFSETQ in the germline V gene. This receptor was identified in a person aged 18-65 years who received the Ad26.COV2.S COVID-19 vaccine or a placebo. The chain couples TRBV5-1 to TRBJ2-7; TRBD1 is a possible D gene (6 bases). Sequencing was performed on peripheral blood, taken in a trial of Ad26.COV2.S vaccine versus placebo. CDR3 bases: TGCGCCAGCAGCTTCTCGGGTCAGGGGATCAACGAGCAGTACTTC. It yields the protein CASSFSGQGINEQYF.